This T cell receptor (beta chain) was obtained from a study of T cell changes during pregnancy in multiple sclerosis. Trimming pared 3 bases from V and 6 bases from J, leaving 21 bases between. Germline lookup yields CDR1 SGHRS and CDR2 YFSETQ. The CDR3 consists of 16 residues. The table came from immunoSEQ multiplex PCR; TCRdb's copy has only in-frame clones and leaves some out. This sample has roughly 90,000 clones, with roughly 90% found just once. The sequence came from a female donor with multiple sclerosis, enrolled in a pregnancy study. This chain connects TRBV5-1 to TRBJ1-1; no definite D call. This material consisted of peripheral blood, taken before pregnancy. In nucleotides, the CDR3 is TGCGCCAGCAGCTGGTCGGCCACCTACTCGGAGTCTGAAGCTTTCTTT. Translation gives CASSWSATYSESEAFF.